This T cell receptor beta chain comes out of a study of T-cell memory formation after mild COVID-19. Study-level background: The two donors had largely donor-specific TCR clusters. General observations from the study: SARS-CoV-2 specificity was not confirmed for second-wave clones peaking on day 37. There was a balanced CD4/CD8 profile in clones contracting day 15 to 85, and later expanders leaned CD4+.

Libraries for TCRalpha and TCRbeta carried sample barcodes and unique molecular identifiers via 5'RACE. TCRdb re-analysed the 5' RACE reads in MiXCR, keeping a single row per CDR3 protein. The sample contains approximately 570,000 distinct CDR3 sequences, roughly 18% of which appear only once. Remarks on this clonotype: Antigen specificity is unknown.

The sequence derives from an adult woman who had mild COVID-19 (a few samples of this study predate the infection). Cell type and time point are not known. The sample was PBMCs or a T cell subset sorted from them (not recorded which).

CDR3 loop: CASSFRGPSPNEQFF. The CDR3 region has the DNA TGCGCCAGCAGCTTTAGGGGGCCCTCCCCTAATGAGCAGTTCTTC. The chain combines TRBV5-1 with TRBJ2-1, with 7 bases matching TRBD1. The CDR3 runs 15 residues. From germline, CDR1 is SGHRS and CDR2 YFSETQ. V was clipped by 2 bases and J by 7 bases; unmatched bases: 9. Full variable domain (rest looked up from reference TRBV5-1 and TRBJ2-1): KAGVTQTPRYLIKTRGQQVTLSCSPISGHRSVSWYQQTPGQGLQFLFEYFSETQRNKGNFPGRFSGRQFSNSRSEMNVSTLELGDSALYLCASSFRGPSPNEQFFGPGTRLTVL.